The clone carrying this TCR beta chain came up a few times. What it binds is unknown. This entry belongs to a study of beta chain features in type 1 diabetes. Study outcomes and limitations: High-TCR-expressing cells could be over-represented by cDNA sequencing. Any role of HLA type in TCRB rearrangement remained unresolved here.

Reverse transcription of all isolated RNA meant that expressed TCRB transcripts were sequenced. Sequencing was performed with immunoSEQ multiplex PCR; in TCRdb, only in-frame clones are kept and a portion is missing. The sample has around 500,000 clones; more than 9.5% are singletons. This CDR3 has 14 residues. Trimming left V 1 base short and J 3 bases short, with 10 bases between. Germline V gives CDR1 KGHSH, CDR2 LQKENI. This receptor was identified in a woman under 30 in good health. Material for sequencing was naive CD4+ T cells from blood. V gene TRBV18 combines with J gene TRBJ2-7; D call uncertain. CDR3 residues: CASSPLGQDYEQYF. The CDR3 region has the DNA TGTGCCAGCTCACCACTGGGTCAGGACTACGAGCAGTACTTC.